This T cell receptor (beta chain) was sequenced for a study of OX40 agonist ivuxolimab in advanced cancers. Worth noting for this clone: The antigen is not known.

Study results and limitations: Dosing at 0.1 to 3.0 mg/kg was accompanied by clonal expansion of CD4+ and CD8+ blood T cells by week 6.

Profiling relied on immunoSEQ multiplex PCR, and the TCRdb table lists in-frame clones only, not all of them. The sample has approximately 84,000 clones, roughly nine tenths seen once; the top ten hold roughly 0.17%. V was cut by 0 bases and J by 0 bases, with 9 bases left in between. Germline-derived CDR1 and CDR2 are SGDLS and YYNGEE. The CDR3 extends over 15 amino acids. The sample here was CD4+ or CD8+ T cells sorted from blood, taken in a trial of the OX40 agonist ivuxolimab. This sequence joins TRBV9 and TRBJ1-2; no clear D. This TCR came from an adult with an advanced solid tumor such as melanoma, head and neck, liver or kidney cancer. CDR3 bases: TGTGCCAGCAGCGTAGGAGGGTTCCCTAACTATGGCTACACCTTC. This gives the protein CASSVGGFPNYGYTF.